This TCR beta chain originates from a study of blood T cell repertoires in COVID-19 (TCRdb year 2020). With respect to the entire study: Samples covering the acute and convalescent phases of COVID-19 were provided by collaborators in the United States, Italy and Spain. The material from the prospective study consisted of cDNA or gDNA derived from T cells, B-cell-depleted T cells, or PBMCs. Deeply sampled blood TCRbeta repertoires from subjects exposed to, actively infected with, or recovered from COVID-19 were included in the dataset. The repertoires were released in a freely available public database intended as a resource for research on the immune response to SARS-CoV-2. The samples were drawn from the first 160 participants of the ongoing ImmuneRACE study and from 950 to 1,500 subjects provided by 6 global collaborators. Sample metadata almost always included a de-identified subject ID, COVID-19 status, age in years and sex. Where available, HLA class I and class II types were taken from metadata supplied by the sample provider and were not determined by assay-based typing. The research as a whole found: The amount of clinical and demographic metadata varied by source and participant and was provided uncurated.

Participants in the prospective study were aged roughly 18 to 100 years, lived in 20 to 25 United States geographic areas, and enrolled through a virtual design. In the prospective study, participants were assigned to cohorts based on the clinical history participants reported in a screening survey and a study questionnaire. Recovered participants in ImmuneRACE Cohort 3 were defined as having two consecutive negative NP/OP PCR tests, clearance from a healthcare professional, or resolution of symptoms. Mobile phlebotomists in the prospective study collected whole blood, serum and a nasopharyngeal or oropharyngeal swab from every participant. Participants in the prospective study had the option to provide additional blood draws and questionnaires over an approximately 2-month period. Before DNA extraction, blood samples from the prospective study were shipped at room temperature or frozen. On this clone: What this receptor recognizes is not known. The record has no base qualities; no much larger clone is one base away.

The germline V gene supplies CDR1 SGHAT and CDR2 FQNNGV. The CDR3 numbers 16 residues from cysteine through phenylalanine. Left in the record is the CDR3 DNA by itself, 48 bases read in frame from the first base. After removal of 3 bases from V and 2 bases from J, the junction retains 3 bases not matched to a gene. TCRbeta CDR3 regions were amplified from genomic DNA using the immunoSEQ Assay, a bias-controlled multiplex PCR. Turning to the authors' computational methods: The number of nucleated cells in each sample was estimated from the amplification of reference gene primers within the assay. To quantify the absolute abundance of each unique TCRbeta CDR3 rearrangement, sequence reads were collapsed and filtered. For each sample, productive Simpson clonality was calculated as the square root of Simpson's diversity index over productive rearrangements. TCRdb obtained this table from immuneACCESS and retained in-frame rearrangements with V and J assigned. These tables miss some clones; where compared with another copy, unresolved V genes account for less than half of the shortfall, and the remainder is unexplained. The DNA gave D and trimming, while V, J and clone size come from that table. This sample has 110,000 to 150,000 clones in its table, and around 85% of those were observed once. 9.2% of the sample is in the top ten clones.

The sequenced sample consisted of PBMCs or T cells enriched from blood (not recorded which). This sequence originates from a man between 50 and 59 years old who had recovered from COVID-19. The sequence links TRBV11-2 to TRBJ2-3, with 12 central nucleotides matching TRBD2. In nucleotides, the sequence is TGTGCCAGCAGCTTCAGACTAGCGGGGGACACAGATACGCAGTATTTT. It specifies CASSFRLAGDTDTQYF.